This T cell receptor (beta chain) was retrieved from a study of siplizumab effects on memory and regulatory T cells. The CDR3 contains 15 residues. The study, taken as a whole, reports: Proliferating Tregs in siplizumab cultures were never verified as suppressive.

A remark on this clone: The antigen is undetermined.

Assay: immunoSEQ multiplex PCR; the TCRdb copy retains only in-frame clones and omits some. The sample has some 88,000 clones, 80% to 90% seen once. The sample comprised CD4+ T cells sorted from blood. This clonotype was obtained from a human donor in good health. The V gene is TRBV1, the J gene TRBJ2-7. TRBV1 represents a pseudogene. DNA for the CDR3: TGCACCAGTAAGCCATCAAGAAGGGTTAGCCACGAGCAGTACTTC. It yields the protein CTSKPSRRVSHEQYF.